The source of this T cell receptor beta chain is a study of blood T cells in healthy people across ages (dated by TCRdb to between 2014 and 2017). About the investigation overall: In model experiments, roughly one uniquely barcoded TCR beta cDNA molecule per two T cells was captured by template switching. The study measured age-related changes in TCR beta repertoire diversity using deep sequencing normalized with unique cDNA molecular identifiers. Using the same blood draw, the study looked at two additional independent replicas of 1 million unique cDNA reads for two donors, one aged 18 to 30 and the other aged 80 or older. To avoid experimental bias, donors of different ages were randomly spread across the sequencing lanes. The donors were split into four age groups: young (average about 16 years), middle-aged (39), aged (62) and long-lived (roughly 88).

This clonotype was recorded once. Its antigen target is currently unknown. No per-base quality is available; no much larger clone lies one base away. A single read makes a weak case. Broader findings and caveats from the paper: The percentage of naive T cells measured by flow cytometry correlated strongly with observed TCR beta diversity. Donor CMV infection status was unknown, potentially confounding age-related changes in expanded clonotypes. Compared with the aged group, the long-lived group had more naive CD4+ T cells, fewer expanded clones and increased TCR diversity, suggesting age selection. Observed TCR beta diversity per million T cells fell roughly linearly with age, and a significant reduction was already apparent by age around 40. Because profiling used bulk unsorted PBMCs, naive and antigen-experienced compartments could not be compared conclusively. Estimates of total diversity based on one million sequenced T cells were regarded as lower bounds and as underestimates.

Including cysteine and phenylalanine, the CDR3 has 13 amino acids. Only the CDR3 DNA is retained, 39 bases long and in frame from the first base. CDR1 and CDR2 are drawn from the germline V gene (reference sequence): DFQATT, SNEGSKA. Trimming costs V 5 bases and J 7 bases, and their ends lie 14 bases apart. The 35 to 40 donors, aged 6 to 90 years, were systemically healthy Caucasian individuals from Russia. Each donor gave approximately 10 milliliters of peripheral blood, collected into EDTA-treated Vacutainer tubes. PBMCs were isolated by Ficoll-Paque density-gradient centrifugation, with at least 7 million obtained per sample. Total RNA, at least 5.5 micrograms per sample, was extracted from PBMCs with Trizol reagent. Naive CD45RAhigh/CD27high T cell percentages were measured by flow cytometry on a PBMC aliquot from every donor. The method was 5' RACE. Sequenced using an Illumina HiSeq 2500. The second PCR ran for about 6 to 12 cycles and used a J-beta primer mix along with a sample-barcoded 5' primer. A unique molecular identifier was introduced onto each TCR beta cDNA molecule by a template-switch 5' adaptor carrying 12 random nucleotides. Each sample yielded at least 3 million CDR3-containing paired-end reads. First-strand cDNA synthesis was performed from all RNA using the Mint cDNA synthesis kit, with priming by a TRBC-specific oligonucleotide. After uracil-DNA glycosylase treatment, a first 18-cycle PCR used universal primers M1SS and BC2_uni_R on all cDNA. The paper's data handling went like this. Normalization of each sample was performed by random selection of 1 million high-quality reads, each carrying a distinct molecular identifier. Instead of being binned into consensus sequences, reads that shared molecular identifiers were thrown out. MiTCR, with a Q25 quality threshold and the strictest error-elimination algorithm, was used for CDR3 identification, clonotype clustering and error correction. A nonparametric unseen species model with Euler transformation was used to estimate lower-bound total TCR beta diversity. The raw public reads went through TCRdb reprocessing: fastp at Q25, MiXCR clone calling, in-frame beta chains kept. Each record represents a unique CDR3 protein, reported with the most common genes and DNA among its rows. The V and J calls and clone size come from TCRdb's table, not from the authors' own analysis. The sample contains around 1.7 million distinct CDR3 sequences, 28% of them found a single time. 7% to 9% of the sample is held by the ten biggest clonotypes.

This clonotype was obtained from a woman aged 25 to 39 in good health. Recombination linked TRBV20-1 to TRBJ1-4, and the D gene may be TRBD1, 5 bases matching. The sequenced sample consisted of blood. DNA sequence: TGCAGTGCTCCCAGGCAGGGAACTGAAAAACTGTTTTTT. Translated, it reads CSAPRQGTEKLFF.